Described below is a single T cell receptor (beta chain) sequence and its context. This record belongs to a study of T cell changes during pregnancy in multiple sclerosis. The trim removed 4 bases at V and 4 bases at J, leaving 4 bases unmatched. Per the germline V gene, CDR1 is SGDLS and CDR2 is YYNGEE. This CDR3 contains 14 residues. Sequencing used immunoSEQ multiplex PCR; TCRdb keeps in-frame clones, though not all of them. Of approximately 120,000 clones listed, 95% to 98% were seen once; the top ten hold about 0.45%. The receptor's source is a female donor with multiple sclerosis, enrolled in a pregnancy study. Sequences were derived from peripheral blood, sampled after pregnancy. The genes are TRBV9 and TRBJ2-5, with 10 bases matching TRBD2. As DNA, the CDR3 is TGTGCCAGCAGCATTAGCGGGGGGCGAGAGACCCAGTACTTC. It specifies CASSISGGRETQYF.